Given below is one TCR beta chain in context. Antigen specificity is unknown. Pooling covered second doses at about 4 or about 12 weeks. This record comes from a study of T cell responses to AZD1222 COVID-19 vaccine. General observations from the study: A mostly white British donor set with more females was recruited, and clonal diversity was possibly underestimated. Vaccination with two AZD1222 doses was followed by a rise in Spike-specific TCR breadth and depth. As reported, nearly half of all spike-specific TCRs target variant regions that are unmutated.

The CDR3 spans 16 residues. Germline CDR1 KGHSH, CDR2 LQKENI. V shed 1 base and J shed 1 base, with 13 bases lying between them. Repertoires were generated with immunoSEQ multiplex PCR, while TCRdb's copy carries only in-frame clones and drops some. This sample has roughly 150,000 clones, with roughly 92% found just once. Sequencing used peripheral blood, obtained 28 days after the second AZD1222 dose. The chain couples TRBV18 to TRBJ2-5; a weak D match, TRBD1 (5 bases). This clonotype was sampled from an adult who received the AZD1222 COVID-19 vaccine. The CDR3: CASSPRRRQTQETQYF. The CDR3 DNA follows: TGTGCCAGCTCACCACGCCGAAGACAGACCCAAGAGACCCAGTACTTC.